This entry lists 16 T cell receptor beta chains sequenced from one sample in a study of blood T cell repertoires in COVID-19. Repertoires were generated with immunoSEQ multiplex PCR, while TCRdb's copy carries only in-frame clones and drops some. The sample has roughly 170,000 clones, about 80% seen once. Sequenced material: peripheral blood. Receptors originate from an older woman with acute or convalescent COVID-19.

This clone turned up a few times. V gene TRBV5-1 combines with J gene TRBJ2-2; 10 bases agree with TRBD1. This CDR3 has 15 amino acids. V gave up 3 bases and J gave up 4 bases; unmatched junction bases: 3. Germline CDR1 and CDR2: SGHRS and YFSETQ. CDR3 in amino acids: CASSWGQGLTGELFF. CDR3 nucleotides: TGCGCCAGCAGCTGGGGACAGGGGCTCACCGGGGAGCTGTTTTTT. The full variable domain, in which reference TRBV5-1 and TRBJ2-2 provide the parts outside the CDR3, is KAGVTQTPRYLIKTRGQQVTLSCSPISGHRSVSWYQQTPGQGLQFLFEYFSETQRNKGNFPGRFSGRQFSNSRSEMNVSTLELGDSALYLCASSWGQGLTGELFFGEGSRLTVL.

The V call is TRBV27, the J call TRBJ2-2; D unclear. Germline-derived CDR1 and CDR2 are MNHEY and SMNVEV (reference sequence). Trimming pared 1 base from V and 5 bases from J, leaving 11 bases between. CDR3 length: 15 residues. CDR3 nucleotide sequence: TGTGCCAGCAGTTTATACCCCAGCAGGACCGGGGAGCTGTTTTTT. It encodes CASSLYPSRTGELFF.

This clone was detected only a few times. V is TRBV7-8 and J is TRBJ2-1; D is perhaps TRBD1 (6 bases). The length of the CDR3 is 15 residues. V was clipped by 3 bases and J by 0 bases, with 9 bases between them. Germline assignment: CDR1 SGHVS and CDR2 FQNEAQ. This CDR3 is CASSFWDISYNEQFF. Here the CDR3 DNA reads TGTGCCAGCAGCTTCTGGGACATCTCCTACAATGAGCAGTTCTTC.

The V gene is TRBV19, the J gene TRBJ1-1; unclear D gene. The V gene's germline CDR1 is LNHDA and CDR2 SQIVND (reference sequence). The V and J ends lost 7 bases and 1 base respectively, with 22 bases between them. This CDR3 has 17 residues. The CDR3 nucleotides read TGTGCCAGTACCCTGCGGGGTCAAGGGCGGGGGAACACTGAAGCTTTCTTT. Amino acid sequence: CASTLRGQGRGNTEAFF.

The rearrangement joins TRBV15 to TRBJ1-6, with no clear D. Trimming took off 6 bases at V and 4 bases at J, with 13 bases between the two ends. Germline CDR1 LNHNV, CDR2 YYDKDF (reference sequence). The CDR3 runs to 15 residues. CDR3 protein: CATSARPNYNSPLHF. CDR3 nucleotide sequence: TGTGCCACCAGTGCCAGGCCTAATTATAATTCACCCCTCCACTTT.

To note about this clone: This may stem from a read error, because a much larger clone lies one nucleotide away. This CDR3 is CASSPSYEQYF. The DNA for the CDR3 is TGTGCCAGCAGTCCTTCCTACGAGCAGTACTTC. J is TRBJ2-7 and V is TRBV12-3 or TRBV12-4; no clear D gene. CDR3 length equals 11 residues. The ends were cut back, 5 bases at V and 1 base at J, with 3 bases in the middle.

V gene TRBV2 combines with J gene TRBJ2-5; 9 bases agree with TRBD2. Trimming took 5 bases from V and 4 from J; bases not matched to a gene: 8. The CDR3 sequence is 15 residues long. CDR1 SNHLY and CDR2 FYNNEI come from the germline V gene. In nucleotides, the CDR3 is TGTGCCAGCAGTCAGATAGCGGGAGTAGGAGAGACCCAGTACTTC. Translated: CASSQIAGVGETQYF.

There are a few counts of this clone. The chain uses TRBV7-8 and TRBJ2-7; D might be TRBD2 (9 bases). CDR3 length: 16 amino acids. Trimming took 4 bases from V and 3 from J, leaving 19 bases between them. Germline V CDR1 and CDR2: SGHVS, FQNEAQ. The CDR3 here is CASSSGGLAGLYEQYF. In nucleotides, the CDR3 is TGTGCCAGCAGCTCAGGGGGCCTAGCGGGACTCTACGAGCAGTACTTC.

This chain links TRBV5-1 with TRBJ2-1; D gene unclear. The length of the CDR3 is 13 residues. The V and J ends lost 4 bases and 4 bases respectively, with 9 bases between them. In germline, CDR1 is SGHRS, CDR2 YFSETQ. CDR3 amino acids: CASSVSQYNEQFF. For the CDR3, the DNA is TGCGCCAGCAGCGTTTCACAGTACAATGAGCAGTTCTTC.

The CDR3 is CASRGTSGRTDTQYF. The CDR3, as DNA: TGCGCCAGCAGGGGGACTAGCGGGAGGACAGATACGCAGTATTTT. V usage is TRBV10-2 and J usage is TRBJ2-3, with 15 bases that match TRBD2. The germline gives CDR1 WSHSY, CDR2 SAAADI. Germline trimming cut 6 bases from V and 3 bases from J; bases unmatched to any gene: 1. CDR3 length: 15 residues.

The V and J genes are TRBV2 and TRBJ1-2, with TRBD1 identical over 7 bases. The CDR3 is 14 residues long. After removal of 7 bases from V and 8 bases from J, the junction contained 13 bases not matched to a gene. Germline V gene lookup returns CDR1 SNHLY and CDR2 FYNNEI. CDR3 loop: CASNRDSGSEGYTF. The CDR3, as DNA: TGTGCCAGCAACCGGGACAGTGGTTCGGAGGGCTACACCTTC.

This clone has more than one count but fewer than ten. The J gene is TRBJ2-1, the V gene TRBV6-2 or TRBV6-3; 8 bases are shared with TRBD2. CDR3 length equals 18 residues. Losses at the gene ends were 2 bases for V and 10 bases for J; bases not matched to a gene: 19. Germline lookup yields CDR1 MNHEY and CDR2 SVGEGT. Here the CDR3 reads CASSYHFLPGLGPGEQFF. CDR3 bases: TGTGCCAGCAGTTACCACTTTCTACCGGGACTAGGGCCAGGAGAGCAGTTCTTC.

The chain joins TRBV6-5 to TRBJ1-6; tentative D call: TRBD1 (5 bases). The germline V gene has CDR1 MNHEY and CDR2 SVGAGI. The V end lost 6 bases, the J end lost 6 bases, and 12 bases lay between the germline ends. The CDR3 is 14 amino acids. CDR3 bases: TGTGCCAGCAGCCCCTCGGGACTTAATTCACCCCTCCACTTT. Protein: CASSPSGLNSPLHF.

The J gene is TRBJ1-1, the V gene TRBV21-1; TRBD1 is the table's D call, not checked against the DNA. TRBV21-1 is shown as a pseudogene. The CDR3 contains 15 residues. CDR3 protein: CASRYGRQGTTEAFF. The DNA for the CDR3 is TGTGCCAGCAGATACGGGAGACAGGGGACCACTGAAGCTTTCTTT.

The chain has TRBV3-1 (or the pseudogene TRBV3-2) and TRBJ2-1, with 13 nucleotides matching TRBD2. The CDR3 contains 15 residues. Germline V CDR1 and CDR2: LGHDT, YNNKEL (reference sequence). V gave up 4 bases and J gave up 4 bases; unmatched junction bases: 1. The CDR3 bases are TGTGCCAGCAGCCCGACTAGCGGGAGGTACAATGAGCAGTTCTTC. Its protein product is CASSPTSGRYNEQFF.

The chain employs TRBV5-1 and TRBJ2-3; 10 bases match TRBD1. J gave up 5 bases and V 0 bases, and 6 bases lay outside the gene matches. Germline lookup yields CDR1 SGHRS and CDR2 YFSETQ. The CDR3 has 16 residues. The CDR3 region has the DNA TGCGCCAGCAGCTTGGATGGGACAGGGGAAGGAGATACGCAGTATTTT. Translating gives CASSLDGTGEGDTQYF.